The 29 T cell receptor beta chains given below trace back to one sample, sequenced in a study of T cells in Graves' hyperthyroidism and ophthalmopathy. The investigators amplified TCR beta CDR3 regions from RNA transcripts. Researchers ran a first-round RT-PCR on the TCR CDR3 using the HTBI primer set. TCRdb reprocessed the multiplex PCR reads via MiXCR and lists one record per CDR3 protein. The sample carries about 600,000 distinct CDR3 sequences, around 16% recorded once. What was sequenced was blood. These receptors came from a woman between 35 and 50 years old with Graves' ophthalmopathy.

This clonotype came up many times. This chain links TRBV27 with TRBJ1-2; 9 bases fit TRBD1. Germline CDR1 MNHEY, CDR2 SMNVEV (reference sequence). The CDR3 extends over 14 amino acids. V lost 5 bases, J lost 8 bases, and 9 bases stayed unmatched. The CDR3 is CASSPQDRGRGYTF. The CDR3 nucleotides are TGTGCCAGCAGTCCCCAGGACAGGGGTCGAGGCTACACCTTC.

This clonotype was recorded a few times. The genes are TRBV27 and TRBJ1-3; no reliable D call. Trimming removed 5 bases at V and 2 bases at J, with 10 bases between. This CDR3 has 14 amino acids. Germline CDR1 MNHEY, CDR2 SMNVEV (reference sequence). The CDR3 here is CASSPHIAGNTIYF. As DNA, the CDR3 is TGTGCCAGCAGTCCTCATATAGCTGGAAACACCATATATTTT.

This clonotype was recorded at least ten times. In nucleotides, the CDR3 is TGTGCCAGTTCGGAGGCGGGCTCCTACAATGAGCAGTTCTTC. Its translation: CASSEAGSYNEQFF. V usage is TRBV28 and J usage is TRBJ2-1; D is perhaps TRBD2 (5 bases). The germline CDR1 and CDR2 sequences are MDHEN and SYDVKM. V lost 9 bases and J 0 bases, leaving 12 bases between the germline ends. This CDR3 has 14 residues.

About this clonotype itself: Possible read error: a much larger clone is one base away. The gene calls are TRBV28 and TRBJ1-5, with TRBD1 identical over 10 bases. Per germline, CDR1 MDHEN and CDR2 SYDVKM. The CDR3 is 13 residues long. V trimming: 4 bases; J trimming: 6 bases; junction bases outside the gene matches: 0. CDR3 residues: CASSWTGGQPQHF. The CDR3 DNA sequence: TGTGCCAGCAGTTGGACAGGGGGTCAGCCCCAGCATTTT. The full variable domain, in which reference TRBV28 and TRBJ1-5 provide the parts outside the CDR3, is DVKVTQSSRYLVKRTGEKVFLECVQDMDHENMFWYRQDPGLGLRLIYFSYDVKMKEKGDIPEGYSVSREKKERFSLILESASTNQTSMYLCASSWTGGQPQHFGDGTRLSIL.

This sequence joins TRBV19 and TRBJ1-2; no definite D call. This CDR3 comprises 14 residues. The V end lost 1 base, the J end lost 2 bases, and 8 bases lay between the germline ends. The germline CDR1 and CDR2 sequences are LNHDA and SQIVND (reference sequence). The CDR3 DNA reads TGTGCCAGTAGTATAGGAGGCAGGAACTATGGCTACACCTTC. It is translated as CASSIGGRNYGYTF.

This clonotype was seen a handful of times. The rearrangement uses TRBV20-1 and TRBJ2-5, with 11 bases identical to TRBD2. Germline V CDR1 and CDR2: DFQATT, SNEGSKA (reference sequence). V lost 5 bases, J lost 1 base, and 9 bases stayed unmatched. This CDR3 comprises 16 residues. CDR3 in DNA: TGCAGTGCTTACAACATTGGGACTAGCGGCCAAGAGACCCAGTACTTC. Translated: CSAYNIGTSGQETQYF.

The chain carries TRBV29-1 and TRBJ2-1, with D perhaps TRBD1 (7 bases). The CDR3 runs 18 residues. The V gene's germline CDR1 is SQVTM and CDR2 ANQGSEA. V lost 4 bases to trimming and J lost 6 bases, with 28 bases between them. In DNA form, the CDR3 reads TGCAGCGTTGTTCGGTTCGTCGGGGTGCAGGGGGACTTCAATGAGCAGTTCTTC. It codes for CSVVRFVGVQGDFNEQFF.

At least ten counts were recorded for this clonotype. V and J are TRBV18 and TRBJ2-5; D gene unclear. Between the trimmed V and J ends, which lost 1 base and 1 base, there was a span of 10 bases. The germline gives CDR1 KGHSH, CDR2 LQKENI. The length of the CDR3 is 15 residues. CDR3 protein: CASSPREQTQETQYF. For the CDR3, the DNA is TGTGCCAGCTCACCACGGGAACAGACCCAAGAGACCCAGTACTTC.

The sample holds many counts of this clonotype. The chain joins TRBV11-1 to TRBJ2-7; TRBD2 agrees at 13 bases. The V gene's germline CDR1 is SGHAT and CDR2 FQDESV (reference sequence). The CDR3 contains 13 residues. V was clipped by 8 bases and J by 5 bases; unmatched bases: 3. The chain's CDR3 is CASRLAGGDEQYF. The CDR3 nucleotides read TGTGCCAGCCGACTAGCGGGAGGCGACGAGCAGTACTTC.

This clonotype was counted a few times. The J gene is TRBJ1-4, the V gene TRBV6-1; perhaps TRBD1 as D (6 bases). Looked up from germline, CDR1 is MNHNS and CDR2 is SASEGT. The CDR3 is 14 amino acids. The germline V and J ends were trimmed by 8 bases and 3 bases, with 13 bases remaining between them. CDR3 nucleotides: TGTGCCAGCGGCCAGAGGGGGTCTAATGAAAAACTGTTTTTT. Translated, it gives CASGQRGSNEKLFF.

This clonotype has only a few counts. An end of the junction does not agree with germline; a read error may underlie this. The CDR3 spells CASSLNTGTPAF. The CDR3 nucleotides read TGTGCCAGCAGCCTAAATACCGGGACCCCTGCCTTC. The rearrangement joins TRBV3-1 to TRBJ1-2; TRBD1 might be the D (5 bases). CDR1 is LGHDT and CDR2 is YNNKEL in the germline V gene (reference sequence). The CDR3 is made up of 12 amino acids.

The table lists this clonotype with many counts. The rearrangement links TRBV6-1 to TRBJ2-7; D unresolved. The ends were cut back, 5 bases at V and 2 bases at J, with 13 bases in the middle. The CDR3 spans 14 residues. Germline CDR1 and CDR2: MNHNS and SASEGT. In DNA form, the CDR3 reads TGTGCCAGCAGTTCAGCCCCACTACCCTACGAGCAGTACTTC. Encoded protein: CASSSAPLPYEQYF.

The chain uses TRBV27 and TRBJ2-3; D uncertain. This CDR3 contains 11 residues. From germline, CDR1 is MNHEY and CDR2 SMNVEV (reference sequence). With 7 bases removed from V and 5 bases from J, the gap between germline ends came to 7 bases. CDR3 sequence reads: CASTFVDTQYF. The CDR3 bases are TGTGCCAGCACGTTCGTAGATACGCAGTATTTT.

This clonotype was detected ten times or more. The chain links TRBV28 to TRBJ1-5, with 10 bases that match TRBD1. V lost 6 bases to trimming and J lost 2 bases; unmatched junction nucleotides: 7. Looked up from germline, CDR1 is MDHEN and CDR2 is SYDVKM. The CDR3 runs to 16 residues. In DNA form, the CDR3 reads TGTGCCAGCAGGGGGACAGGGGTAGGTGGCAATCAGCCCCAGCATTTT. It codes for CASRGTGVGGNQPQHF.

The rearrangement joins TRBV20-1 to TRBJ2-7; perhaps TRBD2 as D (6 bases). Germline V lookup: CDR1 DFQATT, CDR2 SNEGSKA (reference sequence). The CDR3 has 14 amino acids. V gave up 6 bases and J gave up 0 bases, with 15 bases separating them. For the CDR3, the DNA is TGCAGTGCCACCCCTGGGGGGATCTCCTACGAGCAGTACTTC. Protein sequence: CSATPGGISYEQYF.

This clonotype was counted at least ten times. The CDR3 DNA reads TGTGCCAGCAGCTTAGGCGGCAGGGGTTATGAGACCCAGTACTTC. Translated, it gives CASSLGGRGYETQYF. The chain combines TRBV7-3 with TRBJ2-5; a possible D gene is TRBD1 (6 bases). V was clipped by 2 bases and J by 5 bases, with 15 bases between them. The length of the CDR3 is 15 residues. Germline CDR1 SGHTA, CDR2 FQGTGA.

The chain uses TRBV16 and TRBJ1-2; a weak D match, TRBD1 (6 bases). Germline-derived CDR1 and CDR2 are KGHSY and FQNENV. Deletions cut 0 bases from V and 8 bases from J, with 19 bases between. There are 16 residues in the CDR3. The CDR3 coding sequence is TGTGCCAGCAGCCAATCGGGGGGGCCAGGCTTCTCGGGCTACACCTTC. Protein: CASSQSGGPGFSGYTF.

In its sample, this clonotype was seen many times. V usage is TRBV28 and J usage is TRBJ1-2, with 7 nucleotides matching TRBD1. With V trimmed by 6 bases and J by 3 bases, 4 bases remained unmatched. This CDR3 is 13 amino acids long. CDR1 MDHEN and CDR2 SYDVKM come from the germline V gene. The CDR3 spells CASRRGTDYGYTF. The CDR3 coding sequence is TGTGCCAGCAGAAGAGGGACAGACTATGGCTACACCTTC.

This clonotype was counted many times. The chain combines TRBV6-1 with TRBJ2-7; 12 bases fit TRBD2. J was trimmed by 6 bases and V by 5 bases; bases with no gene match: 8. The CDR3 contains 15 residues. Looked up from germline, CDR1 is MNHNS and CDR2 is SASEGT. CDR3 nucleotide sequence: TGTGCCAGCAGTTACCTAGCGGGAGGGTTCAGCGAGCAGTACTTC. It codes for CASSYLAGGFSEQYF.

This clonotype was counted ten times or more. V gene TRBV28 combines with J gene TRBJ1-2; D unresolved. This CDR3 spans 15 amino acids. The V gene's germline CDR1 is MDHEN and CDR2 SYDVKM. V lost 7 bases and J lost 7, with 22 bases in between. CDR3 loop: CASTTGSLFGVGYTF. The CDR3 region has the DNA TGTGCCAGCACTACGGGAAGTTTATTTGGGGTTGGCTACACCTTC.

The table lists this clonotype with many counts. V usage is TRBV20-1 and J usage is TRBJ2-7; 8 nucleotides align to TRBD2. Germline V gene sequence: CDR1 DFQATT, CDR2 SNEGSKA (reference sequence). CDR3 size: 16 residues. The V gene end was trimmed by 0 bases and the J gene end by 4 bases; junction bases not matched to a gene: 11. CDR3 loop: CSAREWTSGSSYEQYF. CDR3 DNA sequence: TGCAGTGCTAGAGAGTGGACGAGCGGGAGTTCGTACGAGCAGTACTTC.

Points on this clonotype: A single base separates this from a much larger clone, so it may be a read error. The chain links TRBV5-5 to TRBJ2-2; tentatively, D is TRBD1 (6 bases). Germline assignment: CDR1 SGHKS and CDR2 YYEKEE (reference sequence). The CDR3 length is 17 residues. The CDR3 here is CASSPGHAGANPGELFF. Written as DNA, the CDR3 is TGTGCCAGCAGCCCAGGGCATGCAGGGGCGAACCCCGGGGAGCTGTTTTTT.

The rearrangement links TRBV20-1 to TRBJ2-5, with 11 bases lining up with TRBD2. CDR1 is DFQATT, CDR2 SNEGSKA, per germline (reference sequence). J was trimmed by 2 bases and V by 5 bases; bases with no gene match: 4. The CDR3 runs to 14 residues. CDR3 sequence: CSAGRLAGQETQYF. Written as DNA, the CDR3 is TGCAGTGCTGGACGACTAGCGGGGCAAGAGACCCAGTACTTC.

This clonotype was observed a handful of times. CDR3 sequence reads: CASSAGTARETQYF. The CDR3 DNA reads as TGCGCCAGCAGTGCCGGGACAGCCCGAGAGACCCAGTACTTC. The chain is built from TRBV10-1 and TRBJ2-5; 7 nucleotides line up with TRBD1. The CDR3 has 14 amino acids. J lost 4 bases, V lost 4 bases, and 6 bases had no gene match. Germline CDR1 and CDR2: WNHNN and SYGVQD (reference sequence).

The sample holds one count of this clonotype. V and J are TRBV28 and TRBJ2-7; D is unresolved. The V end was cut by 6 bases, the J end by 8 bases, with 11 bases between. This CDR3 comprises 11 residues. Germline CDR1 reads MDHEN; CDR2 reads SYDVKM. CDR3 in DNA: TGTGCCAGCAGATACTCGCGACAGCAGTACTTC. Its translation is CASRYSRQQYF.

Concerning this clonotype: A much larger clone lies one base from this, so it may be a read error. The chain recombines TRBV5-1 with TRBJ1-1; D is possibly TRBD1 (5 bases). The length of the CDR3 is 15 residues. In germline, CDR1 is SGHRS, CDR2 YFSETQ. V lost 3 bases and J 1 base, leaving 13 bases between the germline ends. The chain's CDR3 is CASSSAGTENTEAFF. The CDR3 region has the DNA TGCGCCAGCAGCTCAGCCGGGACGGAGAACACTGAAGCTTTCTTT.

The chain is built from TRBV4-1 and TRBJ2-2; 8 positions agree with TRBD2. Germline V CDR1 and CDR2: MGHRA, YSYEKL. This CDR3 region has 17 residues. V trimming: 2 bases; J trimming: 1 base; junction bases outside the gene matches: 6. CDR3 coding DNA: TGCGCCAGCAGCCAACTAACAGCGGGGGTGAACACCGGGGAGCTGTTTTTT. Translated: CASSQLTAGVNTGELFF.

The chain employs TRBV13 and TRBJ1-4; possible D gene TRBD1, 5 bases. The V gene's germline CDR1 is PRHDT and CDR2 FYEKMQ (reference sequence). The CDR3 runs 15 residues. Trimming removed 5 bases at V and 9 bases at J, with 19 bases between. The chain's CDR3 is CASSLTGSGLQKLFF. CDR3 DNA: TGTGCCAGCAGCCTTACAGGCTCGGGATTGCAAAAACTGTTTTTT.

The J gene is TRBJ2-2, the V gene TRBV12-3 or TRBV12-4; D may correspond to TRBD1 or TRBD2 (6 bases each). Deletions cut 2 bases from V and 2 bases from J, with 24 bases between. The CDR3 runs 20 residues. The CDR3 here is CASSLLRGPVLSPNTGELFF. In nucleotides, the CDR3 is TGTGCCAGCAGTTTATTACGGGGGCCGGTTTTAAGCCCCAACACCGGGGAGCTGTTTTTT.